The following is a TCR beta chain sequence with its context. The antigen this receptor binds is unknown. In this CDR3 the conserved last residue, phenylalanine or tryptophan, is missing, so a read error is likely. The V and J ends are trimmed by 1 base and 6 bases, leaving 7 bases between them. The CDR3 sequence runs 12 residues, both termini included. The entry retains the CDR3 DNA only, 36 bases that are in frame from base 1. The CDR1 and CDR2 encoded by the germline V gene are SGHAT and FQNNGV. This record comes from a study of tumor-infiltrating lymphocytes in primary liver carcinoma (dated 2017 in TCRdb). Regarding the study in general: Surgical resection was performed in China between 2015 and 2016 on about 5 patients with histopathologically diagnosed primary liver carcinoma. Hepatocellular carcinoma (four) or combined HCC and intrahepatic cholangiocarcinoma (one) was present in the five patients, who were three men and two women aged 30 to 69 years. The tumors of the five patients were staged as T1-T3 N0M0, with maximum diameters ranging from roughly 4.2 to 10 cm. Roughly 3.5 to 8 million productive TCRbeta reads were obtained per sample, and no significant difference in read depth was found between tissue types. TCRbeta repertoire sequencing, expression microarrays and whole-exome sequencing were combined in the study across five regions of each liver tumor, with adjacent normal tissue and blood also included. A total of some 35 specimens from 5 patients went through TCRbeta repertoire sequencing, namely 25 tumor regions, 5 adjacent noncancerous liver tissues and 5 peripheral blood samples. High reproducibility was observed for the technical replicate repertoires, with mean shared-clone rates approximately 0.9 and correlation coefficients above 0.95. The investigation overall reported the following: Because sequencing covered only the TCR beta chain and unpaired alpha chains were not captured, true repertoire diversity is likely underestimated. Only a few patients were included in the study, and the authors note that the findings should be validated in a larger study. Repertoire overlap was higher between tumor regions (mean roughly 35%) than tumor-adjacent (roughly 17%) or tumor-blood (approximately 14%) pairs, consistent with antigen-driven expansion. The top 250 clones made up a significantly larger repertoire fraction in tumors than in blood (p = 0.039). Since the samples were bulk and unsorted, there was no way to compare CD4+ and CD8+ T cell repertoires.

RNA from unsorted whole blood was extracted with TRIzol reagent, and germline DNA was obtained with the DNeasy Blood & Tissue kit. At the time of sampling, the patients were treatment-naive and had chronic HBV infection. Before surgery, approximately 4 milliliters of peripheral blood were drawn into K2EDTA tubes. TCRbeta-specific cDNA was reverse-transcribed from 500 ng total RNA using a constant-region primer and ProtoScript II reverse transcriptase. Three nested multiplex PCR rounds, following a slightly modified ARM-PCR procedure, were used to build the TCRbeta libraries. Each of the first two PCR rounds ran for roughly 9 cycles using multiplex TRBV1-TRBV30 forward primers together with a Cbeta reverse primer. Sample barcodes and Illumina adapters were added in a final 25-cycle PCR using Deep VentR polymerase. Amplicons of 200-500 bp were gel-purified with a QIAquick gel extraction kit before sequencing. TCRbeta amplicons were sequenced on an Illumina HiSeq 2500 with 250-bp paired-end reads. The study's processing was this. Reads were quality-trimmed with Trimmomatic v0.33, and paired reads were merged with FLASH v1.2.11 to recover full CDR3 sequences. V, D and J germline segments were assigned to the rearranged TCRbeta sequences using MiGEC v1.2.1b. Clonotype statistics and Shannon-Wiener diversity indices were calculated with VDJtools v1.0.0. Except for diversity analysis, only each sample's 250 most abundant clonotypes were used in subsequent analyses to reduce sampling bias. TCRdb reworked the public reads: Q25 trimming with fastp, MiXCR clone assembly, productive beta chains retained. Every distinct CDR3 protein forms one entry, paired with its most common genes and DNA. The V and J calls were not made by the authors but by TCRdb's processing. In all, the sample holds 300,000 to 400,000 distinct CDR3 sequences, and around three fifths of those were seen once. The ten biggest clones cover 5.5% to 7% of the sample.

The chain uses TRBV11-2 and TRBJ2-7, with the D gene not clear enough to name. Sample: peripheral blood. The sequence came from a man aged 40-49 years with primary liver carcinoma and hepatitis B virus infection. For the CDR3, the sequence is CASSLGECEQYL. The bases are TGTGCCAGCAGCTTAGGCGAGTGCGAGCAGTACTTA.